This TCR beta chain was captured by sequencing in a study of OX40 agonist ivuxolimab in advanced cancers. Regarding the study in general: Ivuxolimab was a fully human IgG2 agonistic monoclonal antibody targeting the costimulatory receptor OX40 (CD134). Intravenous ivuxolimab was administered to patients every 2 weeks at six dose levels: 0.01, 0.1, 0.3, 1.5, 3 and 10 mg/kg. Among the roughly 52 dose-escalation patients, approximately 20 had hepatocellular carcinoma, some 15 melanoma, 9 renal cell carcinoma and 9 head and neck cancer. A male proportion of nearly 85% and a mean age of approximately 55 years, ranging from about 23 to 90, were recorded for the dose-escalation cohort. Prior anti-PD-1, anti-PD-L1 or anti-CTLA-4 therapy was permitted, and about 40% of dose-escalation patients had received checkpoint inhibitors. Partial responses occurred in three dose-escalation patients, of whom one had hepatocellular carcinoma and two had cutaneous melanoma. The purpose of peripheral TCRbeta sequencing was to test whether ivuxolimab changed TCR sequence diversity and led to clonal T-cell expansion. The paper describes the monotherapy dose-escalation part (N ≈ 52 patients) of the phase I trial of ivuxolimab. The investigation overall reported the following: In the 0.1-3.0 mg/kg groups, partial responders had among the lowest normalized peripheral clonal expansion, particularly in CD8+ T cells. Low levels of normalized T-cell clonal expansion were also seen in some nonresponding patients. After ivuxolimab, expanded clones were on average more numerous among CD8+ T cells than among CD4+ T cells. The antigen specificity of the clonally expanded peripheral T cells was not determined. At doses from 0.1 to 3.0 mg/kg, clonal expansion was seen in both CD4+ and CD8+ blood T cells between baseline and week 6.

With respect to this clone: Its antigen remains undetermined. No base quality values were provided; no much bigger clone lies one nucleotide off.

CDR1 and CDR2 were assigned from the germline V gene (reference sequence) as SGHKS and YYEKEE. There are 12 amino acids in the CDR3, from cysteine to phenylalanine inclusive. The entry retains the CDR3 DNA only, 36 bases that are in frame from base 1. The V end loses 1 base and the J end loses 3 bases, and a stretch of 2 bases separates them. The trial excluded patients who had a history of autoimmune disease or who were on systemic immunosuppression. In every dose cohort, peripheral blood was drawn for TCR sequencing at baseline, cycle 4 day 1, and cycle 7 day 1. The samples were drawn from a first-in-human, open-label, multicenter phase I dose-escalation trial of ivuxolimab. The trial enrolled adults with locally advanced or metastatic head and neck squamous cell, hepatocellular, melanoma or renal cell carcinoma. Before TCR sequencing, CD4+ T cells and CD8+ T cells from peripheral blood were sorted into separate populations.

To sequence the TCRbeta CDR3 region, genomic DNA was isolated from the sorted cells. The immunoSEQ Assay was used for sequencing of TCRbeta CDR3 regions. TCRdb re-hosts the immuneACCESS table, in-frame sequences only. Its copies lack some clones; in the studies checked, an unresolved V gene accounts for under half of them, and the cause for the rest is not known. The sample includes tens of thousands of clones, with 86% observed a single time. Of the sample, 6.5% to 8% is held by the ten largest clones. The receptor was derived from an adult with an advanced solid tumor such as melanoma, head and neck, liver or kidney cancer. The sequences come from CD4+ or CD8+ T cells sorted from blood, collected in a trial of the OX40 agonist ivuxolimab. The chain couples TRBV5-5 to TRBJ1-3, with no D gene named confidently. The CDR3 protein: CASSLIGNTIYF. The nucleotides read TGTGCCAGCAGCTTGATTGGAAACACCATATATTTT. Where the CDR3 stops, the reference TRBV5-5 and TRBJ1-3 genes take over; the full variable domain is DAGVTQSPTHLIKTRGQQVTLRCSPISGHKSVSWYQQVLGQGPQFIFQYYEKEERGRGNFPDRFSARQFPNYSSELNVNALLLGDSALYLCASSLIGNTIYFGEGSWLTVV.